This T cell receptor beta chain was sequenced in a study of T cells after yellow fever vaccination. Study-level results: There was a small share of clonotypes that showed up in both the CD4 and CD8 compartments. A secondary response was less intense yet reached its peak sooner, at day 5 versus 15.

TCRdb processed the 5' RACE reads anew with MiXCR; each CDR3 protein has one entry. The table shows a few hundred thousand distinct CDR3 sequences, with around 4.5% occurring only once. In germline, CDR1 is SGHRS, CDR2 YFSETQ. Trimming stripped 0 bases from V and 6 bases from J, with 12 bases between. The CDR3 runs to 15 residues. Ten or more counts support this clonotype. The antigen is unknown. The chain uses TRBV5-1 and TRBJ2-2; D not resolved. This clonotype originated in a young man who received the YFV17D yellow fever vaccine. The source was PBMCs, collected 15 days after the yellow fever booster vaccination. This CDR3 is CASSLGGPLAGELFF. DNA of the CDR3: TGCGCCAGCAGCTTGGGAGGACCCTTGGCCGGGGAGCTGTTTTTT. Complete variable domain (other parts from reference TRBV5-1 and TRBJ2-2): KAGVTQTPRYLIKTRGQQVTLSCSPISGHRSVSWYQQTPGQGLQFLFEYFSETQRNKGNFPGRFSGRQFSNSRSEMNVSTLELGDSALYLCASSLGGPLAGELFFGEGSRLTVL.